The present T cell receptor beta chain was sequenced within a study of cytomegalovirus exposure and HLA in healthy donors (dated by TCRdb to 2016 to 2017). About the full investigation: In an earlier analysis of under 750 of the donors, 250 to 350 Gb of sequence data and 120 million or so unique TCR beta sequences from about 179 million T cells were reported. Of the roughly 430 genotyped donors, 65% to 90% fell in the genetic ancestry cluster associated with self-reported Caucasian donors. HLA typing included class I and class II loci at four-digit resolution. The study used immunosequencing to profile the T cell repertoires of 666 subjects and linked those repertoires to cytomegalovirus serostatus. An earlier analysis of some 600 of the donors applied high-throughput TCR beta sequencing to assess whether each TCR beta V gene segment acted as functional or pseudogenic. The aim of the study was to test whether cataloging public T cell receptors could identify signatures of past pathogen exposure. To study patterns of TCR occurrence, a later analysis re-analyzed previously published TCR beta repertoires from more than 550 donors and added high-resolution HLA genotyping. The number of donors typed differed by locus, with about 629-640 for A, B, C, DRB1 and DQB1, around 560 for DQA1, over 600 for DPA1, and some 450 for DPB1. Five DR-DQ haplotypes were handled as single units for association and clustering, since linkage in the cohort was strong. An early release that covered about 600 HLA-typed donors contained 250 to 350 gigabases of sequencing data and about 93 million unique TCR sequences. All discovery cohort repertoires had been generated on a single sequencing platform. High-throughput TCR immunosequencing, statistical association of individual TCRs with disease status, and machine learning were combined to predict cytomegalovirus infection status. Among about 390 genotyped donors of the cohort, an average of approximately 250,000 unique TCR beta nucleotide sequences were sequenced per donor, approximately 20% of them non-productive. Donor age, sex, ethnicity and CMV serostatus were compiled alongside the repertoire data. The later analysis used no new phenotypic data to find candidate immune exposures, relying instead on TCR beta sequences and their occurrence across donors. A separate validation cohort of 100 to 150 different subjects was used in addition to the approximately 610-subject first cohort. In a later genetic analysis, genome-wide SNP genotypes for about 55% of the roughly 670 donors were used, and that subset was treated as a discovery cohort.

In this sample, this clone turned up once. Its antigen has not been determined. Per-base quality was not reported, and no clone a single base away is much larger than it. Library generation was performed with the immunoSEQ multiplex PCR assay. A mixture of 60 forward primers for TCR Vbeta segments and 13 reverse primers for TCR Jbeta segments was used in the multiplex PCR. A multiplex PCR assay on genomic DNA amplified the CDR3 region of rearranged TCR beta genes. The Illumina HiSeq System was used to sequence the amplified TCR beta libraries as 87-base-pair reads. For the original study's pipeline: In a later analysis, 70 million to 95 million unique TCR beta chains were counted across the 500 to 850 repertoires, and around 11 million of these chains were shared by at least two donors. Raw reads were error-corrected and collapsed into unique sequences with a nearest-neighbor algorithm that merged closely related sequences to remove PCR and sequencing errors. To assign V, D and J gene segments, CDR3 sequences were aligned to IMGT reference sequences. For a sequence to be retained, at least a six-nucleotide match to both a V gene segment and a J gene segment was required. Rearrangements were called productive when the CDR3 lacked stop codons and stayed in frame with V and J; all others were non-productive. CDR3 was defined by IMGT convention, running from the second conserved V-encoded cysteine to the conserved J-encoded phenylalanine. In an earlier analysis of roughly 580 of the donors, sequences lacking an unambiguous match to a single V gene segment were excluded. In an earlier analysis of 587 of the donors, V segments were called functional above 56.7% productive rearrangements and were called segregating when the between-donor standard deviation exceeded 5%. A statistical classification framework was built for diagnosing cytomegalovirus status from the catalog of TCR beta chain sequences. In a later analysis, TCR nucleotide sequences were compared against IMGT/GENE-DB human TR gene sequences so that V and J genes could be assigned. The TCRdist pipeline was used in a later analysis to assign CDR3 sequences and most-parsimonious VDJ recombination scenarios. A later analysis defined each TCR beta chain by its CDR3 amino acid sequence plus V-gene family, and excluded reads lacking a unique V-gene family. In a later analysis, fewer than 650 highly shared, low-generation-probability nucleotide sequences were removed to address suspected cross-contamination and a sequencing artifact. In a later analysis, a clonal expansion index for each public chain was calculated from normalized within-repertoire ranks of inferred template counts. In a later analysis, generation probabilities were computed with a VDJ recombination model fitted to out-of-frame rearrangements, and the resulting probabilities were checked against IGoR. Hypergeometric tests were used in a later analysis to score TCR-TCR, TCR-HLA and TCR-CMV co-occurrence, with a repertoire-size bias correction applied to the TCR pairs. In a later analysis, false discovery rates were estimated by permuting HLA or CMV assignments 20 times. In a later analysis, co-occurring TCRs were grouped using DBSCAN, and TCRdist sequence similarity was added for clustering within HLA-allele-positive subsets. Repertoires with fewer than 30,000 or more than 120,000 public chains were left out of co-occurrence clustering, as were five repertoires with anomalous nucleotide sharing. Not all clones reach the TCRdb copy of this immuneACCESS table, which keeps in-frame sequences only. Checked studies attribute under half of the gap to unresolved V genes and leave the rest unexplained. For V, J and clone size, that table is used; D and trimming come from the DNA. The table for this sample lists 150,000 or so clones; roughly 80% of them were counted only once. About 11% of the sample goes to the ten largest clones.

From the germline V gene (reference sequence), CDR1 is SGHNT and CDR2 is YYREEE. Germline trimming: 1 base from V, 6 bases from J; junction bases outside gene matches: 16. Spanning cysteine to phenylalanine, the CDR3 consists of 18 amino acids. The entry retains the CDR3 DNA only, 54 bases that are in frame from base 1. Overall results and qualifications from the work: For the cohort, immune exposure information was limited to CMV serostatus. A cluster of highly shared sequence variants was judged likely to represent a technical artifact of the sequencing pipeline. It was suggested by the authors that the approach could potentially be generalized to other disease states and immunological phenotypes. A total of 150 to 200 TCR beta chains were listed by the study as associated with cytomegalovirus. A later analysis found that most CMV-associated TCR beta chains appeared HLA-restricted, with HLA associations seemingly driven largely by CMV exposure. V-gene and J-gene trimming of TCR beta chains was associated with a missense DCLRE1C variant in a later genetic analysis, and the association was replicated in an independent cohort. Some IMGT-functional V segments, including TRBV6-2 and TRBV6-3, could not be told apart with the 87-base-pair reads, so those segments were excluded. While some public TCRs were present in many individuals, most TCR sequences turned up only very rarely across donors. Some 15 rarely observed V segments, including chromosome 9 orphons, were excluded from the earlier analysis of some 590 of the donors because counts were too low. When HLA alleles, especially DR and DQ, strongly co-occurred, attributing TCR associations to individual alleles was difficult. Broadly in line with IMGT annotations, most TCR beta V segments showed up in productive rearrangements about 87% or about 30% of the time in an earlier analysis of 587 of the donors. A later analysis associated 16,951 TCR beta sequences with specific HLA alleles at a false discovery rate of 0.05. According to a later genetic analysis, donors in an Asian-associated ancestry cluster had fewer N-insertions in productive TCRs than the approximately 690-donor mean. Compared with equally common non-associated chains, HLA-associated TCR beta chains in a later analysis were more clonally expanded and had lower generation probabilities. Linkage disequilibrium might explain the correlated functional status among segregating V segments, but an unknown experimental factor could not be ruled out. In vitro tests confirmed that a few of the cytomegalovirus-associated TCR beta chains recognize cytomegalovirus antigens. In a later analysis, several top co-occurrence clusters were reported to appear linked to parvovirus B19, influenza, CMV and Epstein-Barr virus. Sequencing depth was assumed to be roughly uniform across donors in the presence/absence analyses, though that assumption may not hold. A further reported finding was that TCR beta sequences accurately predicted the HLA-A and HLA-B alleles for most subjects in the first cohort. Because HLA typing was missing for some donors at each locus, association tests included only the typed subset. In a later analysis, the rate of TCR association differed among HLA loci, with DRB1 alleles having the most associated TCRs and HLA-C alleles having the fewest. In both the original and validation cohorts, the classifier was reported to diagnose cytomegalovirus status with high specificity and sensitivity. Only TCR beta chains were sequenced in this cohort, and the absence of alpha or paired-chain data limited detectable features.

The cohort comprised some 730 healthy bone marrow donors. Cohort members were all nominally healthy when sampled, although unrecorded immune exposures were likely present. The donor tested CMV seropositive, placing the donor among the 289 seropositive members of the cohort. Each donor provided a peripheral blood sample, and peripheral blood mononuclear cells were used for TCR beta sequencing. Genomic DNA was extracted from the blood cell samples with the Qiagen DNeasy Blood Extraction Kit. Recombination joined TRBV5-4 with TRBJ2-1; TRBD2 aligns with 7 central bases. Sample: PBMCs. The receptor comes from a man between 18 and 29 years old in good health and CMV-seropositive. This receptor carries the CDR3 CASSLRGGGWREFNEQFF. The nucleotide sequence is given as TGTGCCAGCAGCTTGAGGGGTGGAGGTTGGCGGGAGTTCAATGAGCAGTTCTTC.